These 10 T cell receptor beta chains came from one sample sequenced in a study of control samples from healthy donors and cancer patients. The protocol was immunoSEQ multiplex PCR, while the TCRdb copy is restricted to in-frame clones and leaves out a portion. The sample records about 110,000 clones, approximately 83% being singletons. Specimen: blood. These receptors originate from a woman aged 45 to 65 in good health.

V usage is TRBV4-3 and J usage is TRBJ2-1; D gene uncertain. V was pared by 0 bases and J by 0 bases, with 12 bases between. There are 17 residues in the CDR3. The germline CDR1 and CDR2 sequences are LGHNA and YSLEER. The CDR3 loop reads CASSQDGAFSSYNEQFF. CDR3 sequence (DNA): TGCGCCAGCAGCCAAGACGGAGCGTTTAGCTCCTACAATGAGCAGTTCTTC.

This clone appeared a single time. CDR3: CATSGGGVEAYEQYF. CDR3 bases: TGTGCCACCAGTGGGGGTGGGGTTGAGGCCTACGAGCAGTACTTC. This chain uses TRBV24-1 with TRBJ2-7; D call uncertain. The V gene lost 5 bases and the J gene lost 2 bases, with 15 bases spanning the gap. Germline V gives CDR1 KGHDR, CDR2 SFDVKD. CDR3 size: 15 residues.

The chain has TRBV7-9 and TRBJ1-1, with D uncertain. Germline V gene data show CDR1 as SEHNR and CDR2 as FQNEAQ (reference sequence). There are 14 residues in the CDR3. Between the trimmed V and J ends, which lost 2 bases and 1 base, there was a span of 8 bases. Here the CDR3 DNA reads TGTGCCAGCAGCTTATGGGAGGCGAACACTGAAGCTTTCTTT. Its protein is CASSLWEANTEAFF.

The V gene is TRBV12-3 or TRBV12-4, the J gene TRBJ1-1, with no clear D. CDR3 length: 13 residues. The ends were cut back, 6 bases at V and 2 bases at J, with 10 bases in the middle. The CDR3 is CASRPTENTEAFF. For the CDR3, the DNA is TGTGCCAGCAGGCCTACAGAAAACACTGAAGCTTTCTTT.

The gene calls are TRBV9 and TRBJ2-1; 12 bases are shared with TRBD2. From germline, CDR1 is SGDLS and CDR2 YYNGEE. CDR3 length: 17 amino acids. Trimming at V came to 3 bases and at J to 5 bases, leaving 9 bases not matched to a gene. The CDR3 sequence is CASSGASSGRADNEQFF. The DNA for the CDR3 is TGTGCCAGCAGCGGAGCTTCTAGCGGGAGGGCCGACAATGAGCAGTTCTTC.

The chain is built from TRBV4-2 and TRBJ2-7, with TRBD1 matching 9 bases. CDR3 length: 16 residues. Trimming cost V 3 bases and J 2 bases; bases outside gene matches: 8. Germline CDR1 is LGHNA and CDR2 is YNFKEQ. In nucleotides, the CDR3 is TGTGCCAGCAGCCATTACGGGACAGGGATCACCTACGAGCAGTACTTC. It translates to CASSHYGTGITYEQYF.

This chain links TRBV19 with TRBJ1-2; the match to TRBD1 covers 9 bases. The V gene's germline CDR1 is LNHDA and CDR2 SQIVND (reference sequence). CDR3 length: 13 residues. With V trimmed by 8 bases and J by 4 bases, 5 bases remained unmatched. The CDR3: CASAMDRGYGYTF. As DNA, the CDR3 is TGTGCCAGTGCGATGGACAGGGGCTATGGCTACACCTTC.

The chain uses TRBV6-2 or TRBV6-3 and TRBJ1-5; no definite D call. Deletions cut 4 bases from V and 4 bases from J, with 8 bases between. Germline V gene sequence: CDR1 MNHEY, CDR2 SVGEGT. The CDR3 sequence is 13 residues long. CDR3 in DNA: TGTGCCAGCAGTTCATCCGGTAATCAGCCCCAGCATTTT. It yields the protein CASSSSGNQPQHF.

The chain recombines TRBV14 with TRBJ1-3, with 7 bases that match TRBD1. Losses at the gene ends were 0 bases for V and 4 bases for J; bases not matched to a gene: 6. The CDR3 totals 16 residues. Germline V CDR1 and CDR2: SGHDN, FVKESK. CDR3 in DNA: TGTGCCAGCAGCCAAGACGCGACAGGGTTCGGAAACACCATATATTTT. This codes for CASSQDATGFGNTIYF. Supplemented by reference TRBV14 and TRBJ1-3, the full variable domain reads EAGVTQFPSHSVIEKGQTVTLRCDPISGHDNLYWYRRVMGKEIKFLLHFVKESKQDESGMPNNRFLAERTGGTYSTLKVQPAELEDSGVYFCASSQDATGFGNTIYFGEGSWLTVV.

This clone is medium-sized (0.01 to 0.1%) by share. The genes are TRBV7-6 and TRBJ1-1, with D uncertain. V lost 5 bases, J lost 1 base, and 8 bases lay in between. Germline V lookup: CDR1 SGHVS, CDR2 FNYEAQ. CDR3 size: 13 residues. The CDR3 sequence is CASSLRENTEAFF. In nucleotides, the CDR3 is TGTGCCAGCAGCCTTCGGGAGAACACTGAAGCTTTCTTT.